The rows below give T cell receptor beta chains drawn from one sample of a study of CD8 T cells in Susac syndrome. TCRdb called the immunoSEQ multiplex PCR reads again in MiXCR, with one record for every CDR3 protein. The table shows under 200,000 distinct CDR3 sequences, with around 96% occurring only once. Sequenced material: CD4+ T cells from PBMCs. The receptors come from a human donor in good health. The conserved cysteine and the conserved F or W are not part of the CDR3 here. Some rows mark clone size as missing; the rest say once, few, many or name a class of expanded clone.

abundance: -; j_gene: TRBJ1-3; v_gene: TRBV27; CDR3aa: ASRPHSGNTIY
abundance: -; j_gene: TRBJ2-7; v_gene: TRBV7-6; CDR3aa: ASSFPFRGHEQY
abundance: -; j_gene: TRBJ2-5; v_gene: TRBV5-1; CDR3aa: ASSVGQIHEETQY
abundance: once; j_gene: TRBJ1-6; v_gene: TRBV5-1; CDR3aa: ASSLAPGLVSPLH
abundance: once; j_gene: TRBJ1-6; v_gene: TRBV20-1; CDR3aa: SARASLYNSPLH
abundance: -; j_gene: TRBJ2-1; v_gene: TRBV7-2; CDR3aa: ASSLARGNYNEQF
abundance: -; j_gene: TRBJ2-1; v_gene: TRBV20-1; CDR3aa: SARDPRGGTSSYNEQF
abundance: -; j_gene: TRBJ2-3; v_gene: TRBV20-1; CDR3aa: SAPPHTDTQY
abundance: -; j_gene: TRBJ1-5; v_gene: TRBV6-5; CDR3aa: ASSQGQGPQH
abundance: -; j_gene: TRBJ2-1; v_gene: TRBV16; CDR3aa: ASSGEGQGSYNEQF
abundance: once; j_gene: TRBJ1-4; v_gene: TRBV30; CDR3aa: AWSASQLNEKLF
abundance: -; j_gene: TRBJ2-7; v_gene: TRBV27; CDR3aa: ASSARPGTPRGGQY
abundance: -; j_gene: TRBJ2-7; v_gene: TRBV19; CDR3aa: ASSADRPSEQY